Included here is one T cell receptor beta chain sequence, with context. Its antigen remains unknown. This specimen comes from a study of monozygotic twins with inflammatory bowel disease. Findings and caveats of the study: The inverse Simpson measure of TCRbeta diversity was lower in IBD patients than in healthy co-twins.

The CDR3 runs to 16 residues. Per the germline V gene, CDR1 is SGHRS and CDR2 is YFSETQ. TCRdb re-called the 5' RACE reads and catalogs CDR3 proteins one per entry, DNA excluded. The sample data list about 350,000 distinct CDR3 sequences. The chain links TRBV5-1 to TRBJ1-5; as DNA is missing, the TRBD1 call by TCRdb cannot be tested. The sequence came from a human donor with ulcerative colitis or Crohn's disease, or a healthy co-twin of an affected twin (not recorded which). Source material: blood. CDR3 sequence: CASSLGTGGGNQPQHF.